The 24 T cell receptor beta chains listed next were all sequenced from one sample in a study of post-analysis software for immune sequencing data (dated by TCRdb to the mid-2010s). These receptors' antigens are unknown. The library was obtained by PCR. The sequencing machine was an Illumina HiSeq 2500. To reduce PCR and sequencing biases, unique molecular identifiers were incorporated into the TCR beta cDNA libraries. The public reads were quality trimmed at Q25 with fastp and then assembled into clones with MiXCR by TCRdb, keeping productive beta chains. Rows merge per CDR3 protein into single entries with the most common DNA and genes. This sample gives some 690,000 distinct CDR3 sequences in total; roughly 27% of them show up just once. Of the sample, under 0.7% is held by the ten largest clones. The study at large found these results: Patients showed significantly higher frequencies than controls for a handful of TRBV segments, among them TRBV5-6, TRBV5-1 and TRBV20-1.

Source material: blood. The receptors were sampled from a girl aged 10-17 years with multiple sclerosis.

This clonotype appeared a few times. No DNA is shown, since the ends of the CDR3 on it are uncertain; the CDR3 is the one TCRdb lists. This chain links TRBV7-5 with TRBJ2-5; TRBD2 is the table's D call and was not checked against the DNA. TRBV7-5 is deemed a pseudogene. The CDR3 has 18 amino acids, counting both end residues. The CDR3 sequence is CISVPEASIRRDKETQYF.

In this sample, this clonotype turned up a few times. This chain links TRBV6-4 with TRBJ2-4, with D hard to call. Trimming left V 2 bases short and J 8 bases short, with 13 bases between. This CDR3 has 14 residues. Germline V gene lookup returns CDR1 MRHNA and CDR2 SNTAGT. DNA for the CDR3: TGTGCCAGCAGTGACGGCAGCCCTAGGGACATTCAGTACTTC. Translation gives CASSDGSPRDIQYF.

This clonotype has a handful of counts. V and J are TRBV12-3 or TRBV12-4 and TRBJ2-4; 9 bases fit TRBD1. The CDR3 is 18 residues long. Germline trimming cut 6 bases from V and 0 bases from J; bases unmatched to any gene: 12. The CDR3 region has the DNA TGTGCCAGCAGCAAGGACAGGGGTAATCCCCTAGCCAAAAACATTCAGTACTTC. Amino acid sequence: CASSKDRGNPLAKNIQYF.

The rearrangement links TRBV21-1 to TRBJ2-1; the DNA was not compared with TRBD2, the D call given in the table. TRBV21-1 is flagged as a pseudogene. The CDR3 sequence is 12 residues long. The CDR3 spells CASDKSRDEQFF. For the CDR3, the DNA is TGTGCCAGCGATAAGTCCCGGGATGAGCAGTTCTTC.

This clonotype occurred many times. The chain uses TRBV28 and TRBJ2-7; no clear D. This CDR3 has 13 amino acids. CDR1 MDHEN and CDR2 SYDVKM come from the germline V gene. Trimming cost V 7 bases and J 3 bases, with 13 bases left between them. The CDR3 spells CASTKQHSYEQYF. In DNA form, the CDR3 reads TGTGCCAGCACCAAACAGCACAGCTACGAGCAGTACTTC.

The rearrangement links TRBV27 to TRBJ1-1, with D tentatively TRBD1 (6 bases). Germline assignment: CDR1 MNHEY and CDR2 SMNVEV (reference sequence). The CDR3 is made up of 14 amino acids. The ends were cut back, 4 bases at V and 4 bases at J, with 13 bases in the middle. In nucleotides, the CDR3 is TGTGCCAGCAGTTACGTAGGGGGGCGCACTGAAGCTTTCTTT. Translated, it gives CASSYVGGRTEAFF.

The chain links TRBV7-9 to TRBJ1-1; 8 positions agree with TRBD1. The trim removed 5 bases at V and 0 bases at J, leaving 14 bases unmatched. This CDR3 is built from 18 residues. Germline V lookup: CDR1 SEHNR, CDR2 FQNEAQ (reference sequence). The CDR3 DNA reads TGTGCCAGCAGCGCCAAGGGACAGGAGACTCCCATGAACACTGAAGCTTTCTTT. It specifies CASSAKGQETPMNTEAFF.

This chain links TRBV6-5 with TRBJ1-1; D unresolved. V lost 0 bases and J lost 0, with 17 bases in between. Germline CDR1 reads MNHEY; CDR2 reads SVGAGI. There are 18 residues in the CDR3. Here the CDR3 reads CASSYSPRRALMNTEAFF. The DNA for the CDR3 is TGTGCCAGCAGTTACTCGCCCCGGCGGGCGCTAATGAACACTGAAGCTTTCTTT.

This clonotype was recorded many times. The V gene is TRBV12-3 or TRBV12-4, the J gene TRBJ1-2; the D gene is possibly TRBD1 (5 bases). The V and J ends lost 3 bases and 2 bases respectively, with 13 bases between them. CDR3 length: 15 amino acids. The chain's CDR3 is CASSFRQKRNYGYTF. The CDR3 bases are TGTGCCAGCAGTTTCCGACAGAAAAGAAACTATGGCTACACCTTC.

This clonotype was picked up a small number of times. V gene TRBV15 combines with J gene TRBJ2-3, with TRBD2 identical over 16 bases. The CDR3 is 20 amino acids. In germline, CDR1 is LNHNV, CDR2 YYDKDF (reference sequence). The V segment lost 9 bases and the J segment 4 bases; nucleotides outside the gene matches: 19. The CDR3 spells CATGVIRPGLAGGPSDTQYF. CDR3 coding DNA: TGTGCCACGGGAGTAATAAGACCGGGACTAGCGGGAGGGCCGTCAGATACGCAGTATTTT.

This clonotype was picked up a small number of times. This chain links TRBV29-1 with TRBJ1-5; D not resolved. The CDR3 totals 12 residues. CDR1 and CDR2 from the germline V gene are SQVTM and ANQGSEA. V was trimmed by 6 bases and J by 6 bases, leaving 12 bases between them. This CDR3 is CSVGSGGQPQHF. The CDR3 nucleotides are TGCAGCGTGGGGTCTGGTGGTCAGCCCCAGCATTTT.

This clonotype has a handful of counts. The CDR3 region is CASRPRTGLQFF. The DNA for the CDR3 is TGCGCCAGCAGGCCTCGGACAGGCTTACAGTTCTTC. This rearrangement joins TRBV5-1 to TRBJ2-1; TRBD1 aligns across 7 bases. CDR3 length: 12 amino acids. Germline CDR1 is SGHRS and CDR2 is YFSETQ. V lost 5 bases and J lost 13; bases outside the gene matches: 9.

This clonotype turned up a few times. The rearrangement uses TRBV20-1 and TRBJ2-7; 8 nucleotides match TRBD2. CDR3 length: 15 residues. Germline-derived CDR1 and CDR2 are DFQATT and SNEGSKA (reference sequence). With 4 bases clipped from V and 2 bases from J, the junction kept 10 bases outside the gene matches. The CDR3 nucleotides read TGCAGTGCTACAGGGGTCGGGAGGGCCCCCTACGAGCAGTACTTC. Protein sequence: CSATGVGRAPYEQYF.

The rearrangement links TRBV6-6 to TRBJ1-6; TRBD1 matches 8 bases. CDR1 and CDR2 from the germline V gene are MNHNY and SVGAGI (reference sequence). This CDR3 is built from 14 residues. V was pared by 6 bases and J by 11 bases, with 9 bases of the junction left unmatched. The CDR3 DNA reads as TGTGCCAGCAGGGCAGGGGGCGAGACGCCACCCCTCCACTTT. Translating gives CASRAGGETPPLHF.

The J gene is TRBJ1-2, the V gene TRBV7-9; D may be TRBD1 (5 bases). Germline CDR1 SEHNR, CDR2 FQNEAQ (reference sequence). This CDR3 has 12 amino acids. The V gene lost 3 bases and the J gene lost 6 bases, with 8 bases spanning the gap. The CDR3 loop is CASSFPTDGYTF. In DNA, the CDR3 is TGTGCCAGCAGCTTTCCGACAGATGGCTACACCTTC.

The genes are TRBV20-1 and TRBJ1-4; 10 bases are a match to TRBD1. Germline V gene sequence: CDR1 DFQATT, CDR2 SNEGSKA (reference sequence). The CDR3 has 14 amino acids. J gave up 7 bases and V 2 bases, and 4 bases lay outside the gene matches. The CDR3 here is CSARMDRGGEKLFF. Written as DNA, the CDR3 is TGCAGTGCTAGAATGGACAGGGGGGGTGAAAAACTGTTTTTT.

With respect to this clonotype: At one boundary the junction diverges from the germline segment, which might be a read error. CDR3 loop: CASSYPYRERDTEAFF. The CDR3 DNA is TGTGCCAGCAGTTACCCATACAGGGAGAGGGACACTGAGGCTTTCTTT. V usage is TRBV6-6 and J usage is TRBJ1-1; tentatively, D is TRBD1 (6 bases). The CDR3 covers 16 residues. From germline, CDR1 is MNHNY and CDR2 SVGAGI (reference sequence).

The chain has TRBV28 and TRBJ2-7, with TRBD1 identical over 7 bases. CDR3 length equals 15 residues. The germline V gene has CDR1 MDHEN and CDR2 SYDVKM. With 4 bases clipped from V and 6 bases from J, the junction kept 12 bases outside the gene matches. The CDR3 DNA reads as TGTGCCAGCAGTTCAAAGCCGGGACAGAGGAGCGAGCAGTACTTC. This codes for CASSSKPGQRSEQYF.

The J gene is TRBJ2-1, the V gene TRBV9; 9 bases match TRBD2. Germline loops: CDR1 SGDLS, CDR2 YYNGEE. The V segment lost 1 base and the J segment 8 bases; nucleotides outside the gene matches: 7. The CDR3 loop spans 15 amino acids. The chain's CDR3 is CASSVKAGGRDEQFF. The CDR3 coding sequence is TGTGCCAGCAGCGTAAAAGCGGGAGGTCGGGATGAGCAGTTCTTC.

As DNA, the CDR3 is TGTGCCAGCAGCCAAAATCGGACGTCGGGAAAACTGTTTTTT. It translates to CASSQNRTSGKLFF. V gene TRBV3-1 combines with J gene TRBJ1-4; D is unresolved. The CDR3 spans 14 residues. Germline CDR1 and CDR2: LGHDT and YNNKEL (reference sequence). V lost 2 bases and J lost 10, with 14 bases in between.

With respect to this clonotype: Compared with germline, one end of the junction differs, possibly owing to a read error. The chain couples TRBV15 to TRBJ1-2; TRBD1 matches 10 bases. Germline V gives CDR1 LNHNV, CDR2 YYDKDF (reference sequence). This CDR3 is built from 17 residues. In nucleotides, the CDR3 is TGTGTCACCAGCAGAGGCGGGACAGGGGCGCCGAACTATGGCTACACCTTC. It yields the protein CVTSRGGTGAPNYGYTF.

This clonotype has at least ten counts. CDR3 DNA: TGCAGCGTTGTGGGCGGCAATGAGCAGTTCTTC. Translated, it gives CSVVGGNEQFF. The V call is TRBV29-1, the J call TRBJ2-1, with D unresolved. Trimming left V 4 bases short and J 6 bases short, with 7 bases between. CDR3 length: 11 residues. Germline V CDR1 and CDR2: SQVTM, ANQGSEA.

There are a few counts of this clonotype. The V call is TRBV18, the J call TRBJ1-1, with D possibly being TRBD1 (5 bases). The CDR3 loop spans 15 amino acids. V dropped 1 base and J dropped 1 base, with 10 bases sitting between them. The germline V gene has CDR1 KGHSH and CDR2 LQKENI. Here the CDR3 reads CASSPLDSPNTEAFF. DNA of the CDR3: TGTGCCAGCTCACCACTAGACAGCCCGAACACTGAAGCTTTCTTT. The full variable domain, rest sourced from reference TRBV18 and TRBJ1-1, is NAGVMQNPRHLVRRRGQEARLRCSPMKGHSHVYWYRQLPEEGLKFMVYLQKENIIDESGMPKERFSAEFPKEGPSILRIQQVVRGDSAAYFCASSPLDSPNTEAFFGQGTRLTVV.

The genes are TRBV6-6 and TRBJ1-2; D might be TRBD1 (5 bases). Germline lookup yields CDR1 MNHNY and CDR2 SVGAGI (reference sequence). V lost 5 bases to trimming and J lost 2 bases, with 21 bases between them. The CDR3 loop spans 17 amino acids. The CDR3 nucleotides are TGTGCCAGCAGTCGCCACTCGACCGGGACGGAGAACTATGGCTACACCTTC. This codes for CASSRHSTGTENYGYTF.